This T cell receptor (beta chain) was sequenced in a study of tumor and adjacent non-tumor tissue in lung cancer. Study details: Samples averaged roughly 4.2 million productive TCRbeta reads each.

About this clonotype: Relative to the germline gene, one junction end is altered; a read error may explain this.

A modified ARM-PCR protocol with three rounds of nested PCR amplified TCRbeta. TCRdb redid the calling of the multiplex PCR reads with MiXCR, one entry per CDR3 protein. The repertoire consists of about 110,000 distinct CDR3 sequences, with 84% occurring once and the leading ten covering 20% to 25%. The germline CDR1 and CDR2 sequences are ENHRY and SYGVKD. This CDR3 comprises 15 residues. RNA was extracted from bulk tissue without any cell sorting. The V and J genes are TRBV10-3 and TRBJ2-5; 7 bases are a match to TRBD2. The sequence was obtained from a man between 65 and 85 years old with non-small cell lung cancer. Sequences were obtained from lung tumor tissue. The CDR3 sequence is CDISESTAGPETQYF. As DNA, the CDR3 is TGTGACATCAGTGAGTCCACAGCGGGACCGGAGACCCAGTACTTC.